Below, 22 T cell receptor beta chains from the same sample are listed, as sequenced in a study of CD8+CD57+ T cells in acquired aplastic anemia. CD8+CD57+ cell expansion had been shown by flow cytometry in patients chosen for sequencing. Using genomic DNA as the template, TCR beta VDJ and CDR3 profiling was carried out. TCRdb reanalysed the reads using MiXCR and keeps one entry per CDR3 protein. This table holds 450,000 to 600,000 distinct CDR3 sequences, around 30% found once. The sample taken for sequencing was sorted CD4+, CD8+, or CD8+CD57+ T cells (not recorded which) from PBMCs. Source of these receptors: a human donor with aplastic anemia.

This chain links TRBV11-2 with TRBJ2-5; 8 nucleotides match TRBD1. The ends lost 11 bases at V and 3 bases at J; junction bases unmatched: 5. Germline lookup yields CDR1 SGHAT and CDR2 FQNNGV. The CDR3 runs to 12 residues. As DNA, the CDR3 is TGTGCCTGGGGGACAGGCAAAGAGACCCAGTACTTC. This codes for CAWGTGKETQYF.

This clonotype showed up many times. The J gene is TRBJ2-1, the V gene TRBV19, with no clear D. The CDR3 has 14 amino acids. Germline-derived CDR1 and CDR2 are LNHDA and SQIVND (reference sequence). Trimming took 7 bases from V and 8 from J, leaving 18 bases between them. The CDR3 nucleotides are TGTGCCAGTAAGGTACATTCAGCCCTCGATGAGCAGTTCTTC. Translating it yields CASKVHSALDEQFF. Based on the CDR3 plus reference TRBV19 and TRBJ2-1, the full variable domain is DGGITQSPKYLFRKEGQNVTLSCEQNLNHDAMYWYRQDPGQGLRLIYYSQIVNDFQKGDIAEGYSVSREKKESFPLTVTSAQKNPTAFYLCASKVHSALDEQFFGPGTRLTVL.

At least ten counts were recorded for this clonotype. J is TRBJ1-6 and V is TRBV20-1; TRBD1 matches at 9 bases. J was trimmed by 15 bases and V by 6 bases; bases with no gene match: 15. The CDR3 has 14 amino acids. Germline V gene lookup returns CDR1 DFQATT and CDR2 SNEGSKA (reference sequence). The CDR3, as DNA: TGCAGTGCACAACCGGGACAGGGCTTCGCGGTCCTCCACTTT. Amino acids: CSAQPGQGFAVLHF.

Comment on this clonotype: One end of the junction is discordant with germline, which a read error may explain. The chain employs TRBV20-1 and TRBJ2-5; D remains ambiguous. The CDR3 is 10 residues long. Germline V gene data show CDR1 as DFQATT and CDR2 as SNEGSKA (reference sequence). The CDR3 sequence is CSAAQETQCF. CDR3 DNA: TGCAGTGCTGCCCAAGAGACCCAGTGCTTC.

This clonotype occurred once. One base away lies a much larger clone, so this may be a sequencing read error. The conserved closing phenylalanine or tryptophan is absent in this CDR3, likely reflecting a read error. The chain links TRBV20-1 to TRBJ2-7; no reliable D call. The germline V gene has CDR1 DFQATT and CDR2 SNEGSKA (reference sequence). V was shortened by 1 base and J by 5 bases, with 9 bases between the two germline ends. The CDR3 has 12 residues. In nucleotides, the CDR3 is TGCAGTGCTAGAGGGGTTTCTGACGAGCAGTACCTC. Translating gives CSARGVSDEQYL.

The rearrangement joins TRBV19 to TRBJ2-7; 9 bases are a match to TRBD2. Germline V gives CDR1 LNHDA, CDR2 SQIVND (reference sequence). J gave up 6 bases and V 6 bases, and 9 bases lay outside the gene matches. This CDR3 spans 14 amino acids. CDR3 protein: CASSPSGRTSEQYF. The CDR3 nucleotides are TGTGCCAGTAGCCCAAGCGGGAGGACCAGCGAGCAGTACTTC. Based on the CDR3 plus reference TRBV19 and TRBJ2-7, the full variable domain is DGGITQSPKYLFRKEGQNVTLSCEQNLNHDAMYWYRQDPGQGLRLIYYSQIVNDFQKGDIAEGYSVSREKKESFPLTVTSAQKNPTAFYLCASSPSGRTSEQYFGPGTRLTVT.

To note about this clonotype: A much bigger clone sits one base away, suggesting this may be a read error. The V gene is TRBV20-1, the J gene TRBJ1-1; 12 positions agree with TRBD1. The V segment lost 6 bases and the J segment 1 base; nucleotides outside the gene matches: 6. Per germline, CDR1 DFQATT and CDR2 SNEGSKA (reference sequence). The CDR3 extends over 15 amino acids. The CDR3 coding sequence is TGCAGTGCCAGGGGACAGGGGGCCTGGAACACTGAAGCTTTCTTT. It translates to CSARGQGAWNTEAFF.

This clonotype was observed many times. V and J are TRBV5-1 and TRBJ1-2; D possibly corresponds to TRBD1 (5 bases). V lost 4 bases and J 6 bases, leaving 16 bases between the germline ends. Germline lookup yields CDR1 SGHRS and CDR2 YFSETQ. The CDR3 is made up of 14 amino acids. This chain's CDR3 is CASSPDGFRDGYTF. CDR3 in DNA: TGCGCCAGCAGCCCGGACGGGTTCAGGGATGGCTACACCTTC. The complete variable domain, with remaining parts taken from reference TRBV5-1 and TRBJ1-2, reads KAGVTQTPRYLIKTRGQQVTLSCSPISGHRSVSWYQQTPGQGLQFLFEYFSETQRNKGNFPGRFSGRQFSNSRSEMNVSTLELGDSALYLCASSPDGFRDGYTFGSGTRLTVV.

The J gene is TRBJ2-1, the V gene TRBV19, with TRBD1 as a possible D gene (5 bases). This CDR3 is built from 13 residues. The ends were cut back, 3 bases at V and 12 bases at J, with 15 bases in the middle. Germline V lookup: CDR1 LNHDA, CDR2 SQIVND (reference sequence). The CDR3 DNA reads as TGTGCCAGTAGTATGGACCCCGCCCAGGGGCAGTTCTTC. Protein product: CASSMDPAQGQFF.

With regard to this clonotype: It is likely a read error, because the conserved phenylalanine at the end of the CDR3 is missing. The gene calls are TRBV6-2 or TRBV6-3 and TRBJ1-2; TRBD1 matches at 8 bases. Germline CDR1 MNHEY, CDR2 SVGEGT. The CDR3 loop spans 18 amino acids. The V and J ends lost 2 bases and 4 bases, in that order; junction bases with no gene match: 15. CDR3 sequence reads: CASSYAETKDRVFYGYTL. As DNA, the CDR3 is TGTGCCAGCAGTTACGCAGAGACAAAGGACAGGGTGTTCTATGGCTACACCCTC.

Worth noting for this clonotype: The junction departs from the called germline gene at one end, perhaps through a read error. The chain uses TRBV10-3 and TRBJ1-3; tentative D call: TRBD1 (5 bases). Germline CDR1 ENHRY, CDR2 SYGVKD. The CDR3 runs to 16 residues. CDR3 DNA sequence: TGTGCCAGCAGTGGGTGGGACTCCAGCTCTGGAAACACCATATATTTT. This sequence encodes CASSGWDSSSGNTIYF.

V gene TRBV2 combines with J gene TRBJ1-2; D remains unclear. Looked up from germline, CDR1 is SNHLY and CDR2 is FYNNEI. V was cut by 4 bases and J by 5 bases, with 14 bases left in between. The CDR3 consists of 14 residues. This CDR3 is CASSVLGEIYGYTF. CDR3 in DNA: TGTGCCAGCAGTGTCCTTGGAGAGATTTATGGCTACACCTTC.

V gene TRBV19 combines with J gene TRBJ2-7; the D is unclear. The V gene lost 0 bases and the J gene lost 6 bases, with 9 bases spanning the gap. The germline gives CDR1 LNHDA, CDR2 SQIVND (reference sequence). The length of the CDR3 is 13 residues. CDR3 sequence reads: CASSIEERGEQYF. CDR3 bases: TGTGCCAGTAGTATAGAGGAACGCGGCGAGCAGTACTTC.

The chain joins TRBV6-5 to TRBJ1-1; TRBD1 might be the D (5 bases). Germline values: CDR1 MNHEY, CDR2 SVGAGI. The V end lost 4 bases, the J end lost 1 base, and 13 bases lay between the germline ends. The CDR3 totals 15 residues. CDR3 sequence (DNA): TGTGCCAGCAGTTTACTTAAGACAGAGAACACTGAAGCTTTCTTT. This codes for CASSLLKTENTEAFF.

This sequence joins TRBV25-1 and TRBJ1-6; no clear D. CDR3 length: 13 amino acids. CDR1 and CDR2 from the germline V gene are MGHDK and SYGVNS. Trimming shortened V by 8 bases and J by 13 bases, and 18 bases separated the two germline ends. CDR3 loop: CASVSLRGQPLHF. CDR3 coding DNA: TGTGCCAGCGTCTCGCTGAGAGGGCAGCCCCTCCACTTT.

This clonotype showed up just a few times. The V and J genes are TRBV6-2 or TRBV6-3 and TRBJ2-7; 7 bases match TRBD2. Germline V gives CDR1 MNHEY, CDR2 SVGEGT. CDR3 length equals 14 residues. Germline trimming cut 7 bases from V and 5 bases from J; bases unmatched to any gene: 11. The CDR3 sequence: CASTAELALHEQYF. For the CDR3, the DNA is TGTGCCAGCACCGCCGAACTAGCGCTCCACGAGCAGTACTTC.

This clonotype turned up a few times. Just one base apart from a much larger clone, this may be a read error. The CDR3 nucleotides read TGTGCCAACGGACAGTGGGGATTGGATACGCAGTATTTT. Translated: CANGQWGLDTQYF. The chain carries TRBV19 and TRBJ2-3, with TRBD1 as a possible D gene (6 bases). The CDR3 covers 13 residues. Germline V CDR1 and CDR2: LNHDA, SQIVND (reference sequence). Between the trimmed V and J ends, which lost 10 bases and 6 bases, there was a span of 17 bases.

This clonotype was observed many times. The V and J genes are TRBV29-1 and TRBJ2-7, with 8 bases lining up with TRBD2. The germline gives CDR1 SQVTM, CDR2 ANQGSEA. The CDR3 runs to 12 residues. The V gene end was trimmed by 4 bases and the J gene end by 6 bases; junction bases not matched to a gene: 5. The CDR3 is CSVVGGGVEQYF. Here the CDR3 DNA reads TGCAGCGTTGTCGGGGGGGGGGTCGAGCAGTACTTC.

This chain uses TRBV2 with TRBJ1-4, with D possibly matching TRBD1 (5 bases). V lost 7 bases and J 5 bases, leaving 14 bases between the germline ends. Looked up from germline, CDR1 is SNHLY and CDR2 is FYNNEI. The CDR3 sequence is 14 residues long. The CDR3 bases are TGTGCCAGCAATGGGGGGGACGGAAATGAAAAACTGTTTTTT. Residues: CASNGGDGNEKLFF.

The J gene is TRBJ1-3, the V gene TRBV7-2, with D tentatively TRBD1 (5 bases). The CDR3 contains 14 residues. With 5 bases removed from V and 5 bases from J, the gap between germline ends came to 13 bases. The V gene's germline CDR1 is SGHTA and CDR2 FQGNSA. CDR3 sequence reads: CASSQTGPRNTIYF. The DNA of the CDR3 is TGTGCCAGCAGCCAAACAGGACCCAGAAACACCATATATTTT.

Remarks on this clonotype: A much larger clone sits a single nucleotide away, making a read error possible. This sequence joins TRBV2 and TRBJ1-3; the D is unclear. Per germline, CDR1 SNHLY and CDR2 FYNNEI. The CDR3 totals 13 residues. The CDR3 nucleotides read TGTGCCAGCAATGAGAGGGCTGGAAACACCATACATTTT. It encodes CASNERAGNTIHF.

This clonotype appeared a single time. Relative to the germline gene, one junction end is altered; a read error may explain this. The chain couples TRBV7-2 to TRBJ2-1; D perhaps matches TRBD2 (5 bases). Germline CDR1 reads SGHTA; CDR2 reads FQGNSA. The CDR3 consists of 12 residues. CDR3 coding DNA: TGTGCCAGCAGTTTAGTGGGAGTGGAGCAGTTCTTC. Translated, it gives CASSLVGVEQFF.